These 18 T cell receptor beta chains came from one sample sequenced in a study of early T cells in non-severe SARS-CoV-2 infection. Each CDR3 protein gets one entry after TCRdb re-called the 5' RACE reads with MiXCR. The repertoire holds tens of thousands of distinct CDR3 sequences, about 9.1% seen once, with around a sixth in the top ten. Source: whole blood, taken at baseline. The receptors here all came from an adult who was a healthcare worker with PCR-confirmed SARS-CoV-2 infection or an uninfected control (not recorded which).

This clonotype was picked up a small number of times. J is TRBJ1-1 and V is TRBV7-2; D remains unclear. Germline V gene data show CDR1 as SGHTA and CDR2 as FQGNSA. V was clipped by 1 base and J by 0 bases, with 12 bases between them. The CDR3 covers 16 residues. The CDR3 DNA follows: TGTGCCAGCAGCTTAGGGCAGATATTAATGAACACTGAAGCTTTCTTT. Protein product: CASSLGQILMNTEAFF.

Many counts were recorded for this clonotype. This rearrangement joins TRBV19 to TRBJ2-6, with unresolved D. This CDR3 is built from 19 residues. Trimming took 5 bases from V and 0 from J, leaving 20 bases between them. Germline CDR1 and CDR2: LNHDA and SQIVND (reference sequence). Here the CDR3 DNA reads TGTGCCAGTAGTCCCGGATATTTAGGCGCTTTCTCTGGGGCCAACGTCCTGACTTTC. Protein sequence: CASSPGYLGAFSGANVLTF.

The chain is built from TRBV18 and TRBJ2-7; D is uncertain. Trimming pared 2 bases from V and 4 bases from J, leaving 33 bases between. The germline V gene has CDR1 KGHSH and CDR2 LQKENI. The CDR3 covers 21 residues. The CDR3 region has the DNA TGTGCCAGCTCACCAGAGTTGTCTCAACGCTCTCTCCAATACGGACCTTACGAGCAGTACTTC. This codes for CASSPELSQRSLQYGPYEQYF.

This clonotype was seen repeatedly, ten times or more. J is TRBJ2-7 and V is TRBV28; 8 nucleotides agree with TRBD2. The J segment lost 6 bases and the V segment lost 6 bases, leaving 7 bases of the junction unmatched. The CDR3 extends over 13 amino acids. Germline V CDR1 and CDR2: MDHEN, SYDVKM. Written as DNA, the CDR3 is TGTGCCAGCAGCCGAGGGCGGGAGGCCGAGCAGTACTTC. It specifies CASSRGREAEQYF.

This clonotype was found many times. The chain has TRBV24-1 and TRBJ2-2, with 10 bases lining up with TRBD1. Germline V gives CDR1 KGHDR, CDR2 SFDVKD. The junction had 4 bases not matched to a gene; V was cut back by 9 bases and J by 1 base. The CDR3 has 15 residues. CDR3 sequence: CATEDRGQNTGELFF. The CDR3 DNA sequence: TGTGCCACCGAAGACAGGGGGCAGAACACCGGGGAGCTGTTTTTT.

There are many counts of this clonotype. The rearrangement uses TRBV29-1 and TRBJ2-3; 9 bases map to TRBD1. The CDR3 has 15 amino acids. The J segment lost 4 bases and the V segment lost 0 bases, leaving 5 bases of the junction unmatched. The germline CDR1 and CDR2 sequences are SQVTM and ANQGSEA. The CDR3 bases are TGCAGCGTTGAAGATCCACAGGGGGCGGCAGATACGCAGTATTTT. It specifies CSVEDPQGAADTQYF.

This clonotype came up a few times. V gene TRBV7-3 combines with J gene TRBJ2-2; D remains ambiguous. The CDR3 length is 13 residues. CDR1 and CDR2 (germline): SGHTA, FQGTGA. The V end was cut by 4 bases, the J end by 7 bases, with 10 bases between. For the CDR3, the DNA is TGTGCCAGCAGCTACGAATGGGGCGGGGAGCTGTTTTTT. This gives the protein CASSYEWGGELFF. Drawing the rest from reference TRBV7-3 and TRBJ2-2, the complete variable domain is GAGVSQTPSNKVTEKGKYVELRCDPISGHTALYWYRQSLGQGPEFLIYFQGTGAADDSGLPNDRFFAVRPEGSVSTLKIQRTERGDSAVYLCASSYEWGGELFFGEGSRLTVL.

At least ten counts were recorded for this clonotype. The CDR3 region has the DNA TGTGCCAGCAGTGAGGGTCGCAATCAGCCCCAGCATTTT. Translation gives CASSEGRNQPQHF. The chain is built from TRBV6-1 and TRBJ1-5; D not certain. This CDR3 is 13 amino acids long. Germline CDR1 is MNHNS and CDR2 is SASEGT. V was clipped by 3 bases and J by 2 bases, with 5 bases between them.

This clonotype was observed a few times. In DNA form, the CDR3 reads TGCAGCGTTGATAGGGGGTACAGGGCTGAAGCTTTCTTT. Amino acid sequence: CSVDRGYRAEAFF. V gene TRBV29-1 combines with J gene TRBJ1-1, with D tentatively TRBD1 (6 bases). The germline V and J ends were trimmed by 3 bases and 6 bases, with 14 bases remaining between them. Per the germline V gene, CDR1 is SQVTM and CDR2 is ANQGSEA. The CDR3 consists of 13 residues.

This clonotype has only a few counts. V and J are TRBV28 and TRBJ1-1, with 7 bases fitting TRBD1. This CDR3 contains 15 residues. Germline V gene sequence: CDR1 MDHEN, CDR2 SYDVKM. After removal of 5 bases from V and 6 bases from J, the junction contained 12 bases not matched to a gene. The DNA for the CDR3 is TGTGCCAGCAGTCCCGAAGAGGGGGCGCGGTCTGAAGCTTTCTTT. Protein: CASSPEEGARSEAFF.

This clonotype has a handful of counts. CDR3 loop: CASSLVSRSAASTDTQYF. Here the CDR3 DNA reads TGTGCCAGCAGCTTAGTGTCGAGGAGCGCGGCTAGCACAGATACGCAGTATTTT. This sequence joins TRBV7-8 and TRBJ2-3, with no clear D. This CDR3 spans 18 amino acids. The germline CDR1 and CDR2 sequences are SGHVS and FQNEAQ. V was trimmed by 1 base and J by 0 bases, leaving 17 bases between them.

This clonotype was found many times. The CDR3 bases are TGCAGTGCTAGAGTGCCTAGCGGGAGGGCCGACACCGGGGAGCTGTTTTTT. This sequence encodes CSARVPSGRADTGELFF. V gene TRBV20-1 combines with J gene TRBJ2-2, with TRBD2 matching over 12 bases. The germline CDR1 and CDR2 sequences are DFQATT and SNEGSKA (reference sequence). The junction had 6 bases not matched to a gene; V was cut back by 1 base and J by 3 bases. This CDR3 is 17 amino acids long.

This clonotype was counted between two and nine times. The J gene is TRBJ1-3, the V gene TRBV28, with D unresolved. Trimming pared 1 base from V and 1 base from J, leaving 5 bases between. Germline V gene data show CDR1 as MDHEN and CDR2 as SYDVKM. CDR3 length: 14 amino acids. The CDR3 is CASSLLGSGNTIYF. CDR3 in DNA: TGTGCCAGCAGTTTATTGGGTTCTGGAAACACCATATATTTT. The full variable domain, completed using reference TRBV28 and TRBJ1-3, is DVKVTQSSRYLVKRTGEKVFLECVQDMDHENMFWYRQDPGLGLRLIYFSYDVKMKEKGDIPEGYSVSREKKERFSLILESASTNQTSMYLCASSLLGSGNTIYFGEGSWLTVV.

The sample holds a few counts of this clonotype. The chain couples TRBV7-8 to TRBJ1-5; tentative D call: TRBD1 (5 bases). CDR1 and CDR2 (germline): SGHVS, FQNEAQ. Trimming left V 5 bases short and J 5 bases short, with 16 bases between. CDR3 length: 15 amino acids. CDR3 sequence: CASSRTGPGDQPQHF. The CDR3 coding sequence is TGTGCCAGCAGCCGAACCGGGCCGGGGGATCAGCCCCAGCATTTT.

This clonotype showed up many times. This CDR3 is CASSYSSFPGLAGGRLGTGELFF. The CDR3 coding sequence is TGTGCCAGCAGTTACTCTTCTTTTCCGGGACTAGCGGGAGGCCGCTTGGGCACCGGGGAGCTGTTTTTT. This sequence joins TRBV6-5 and TRBJ2-2; 15 nucleotides line up with TRBD2. J was trimmed by 4 bases and V by 0 bases; bases with no gene match: 18. The CDR3 consists of 23 residues. The V gene's germline CDR1 is MNHEY and CDR2 SVGAGI.

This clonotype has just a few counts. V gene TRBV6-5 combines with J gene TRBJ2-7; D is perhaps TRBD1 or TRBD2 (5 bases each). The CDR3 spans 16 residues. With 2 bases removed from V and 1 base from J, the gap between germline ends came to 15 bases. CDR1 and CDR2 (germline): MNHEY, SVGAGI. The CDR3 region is CASSYKRAGQSYEQYF. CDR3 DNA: TGTGCCAGCAGTTACAAGAGGGCAGGGCAATCCTACGAGCAGTACTTC.

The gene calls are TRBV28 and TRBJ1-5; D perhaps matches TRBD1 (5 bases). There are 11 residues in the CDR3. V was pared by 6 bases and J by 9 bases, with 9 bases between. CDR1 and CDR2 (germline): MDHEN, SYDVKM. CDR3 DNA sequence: TGTGCCAGCAGCTGGCAGGGGCCCCAGCATTTT. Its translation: CASSWQGPQHF.

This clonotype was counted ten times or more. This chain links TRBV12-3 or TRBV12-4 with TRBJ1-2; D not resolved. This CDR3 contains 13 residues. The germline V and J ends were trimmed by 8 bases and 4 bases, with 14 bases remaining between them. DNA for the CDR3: TGTGCCAGCCGGGTCCAGCTATCCTATGGCTACACCTTC. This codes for CASRVQLSYGYTF.